This T cell receptor (beta chain) derives from a study of PD-1 blockade in classical Hodgkin lymphoma (dated by TCRdb to the early 2020s). With respect to the entire study: Nivolumab dosing was 3 mg/kg intravenously every 2 weeks, continuing until either disease progression or unacceptable toxicity. To define a peripheral blood immune signature of response to PD-1 blockade in classical Hodgkin lymphoma, the study combined TCR beta sequencing with CyTOF.

Points on this clone: What this receptor recognizes is not known. Nothing much larger sits one base from this clone, and base qualities are not available.

CDR1 and CDR2 were assigned from the germline V gene as SGDLS and YYNGEE. The CDR3, cysteine through phenylalanine, is 16 amino acids long. CDR3 DNA is the only sequence kept; it has 48 bases, read in frame from the first base. V and J lose 4 bases and 6 bases, and a span of 20 bases separates them. General findings and caveats noted by the study authors: Baseline TCR diversity was reported to be lower in newly diagnosed patients than in healthy donors, and even lower in relapsed/refractory patients. The study was limited to a single clinical trial cohort, and causes of repertoire differences, possibly disease activity or prior therapy, remained undefined. Diversity was lower in patients who began nivolumab less than 1 year after ASCT, so these patients were left out of later analyses to avoid confounding by immune reconstitution. A significant rise by C4D1 was seen in CD4+ but not CD8+ TCR diversity (p=0.0027 vs p=0.16), with the rise being most apparent in complete responders (p=0.02). Among trial patients, those achieving complete response had baseline diversity similar to that of newly diagnosed patients, while diversity was significantly lower in partial responders and progressors.

The Qiagen DNeasy kit was used to extract genomic DNA from unsorted PBMCs and from the negatively selected CD4+ and CD8+ fractions. Amplification of TCR beta CDR3 regions was done by immunoSEQ multiplex PCR with primers that anneal to V and J segments. A synthetic immune receptor repertoire was used to minimize amplification bias, and any remaining bias was removed computationally after sequencing. The paper's processing steps were these. Repertoire diversity was quantified as the Shannon entropy index using custom Python scripts. Unsorted, CD4+ and CD8+ repertoires were analyzed separately, except for combined analyses in which CD4+ and CD8+ sequences were merged in silico. A clone was considered expanded if an increase in frequency of at least 2-fold after treatment relative to C1D1 was found, and a pseudocount of 0.5 was applied to clones undetected at baseline. Clones with 0 or 1 copy at C1D1 were classified as singleton clones, and clones with 2 or more copies were classified as non-singleton clones. Clones expanded in unsorted samples were labelled as CD4+, CD8+ or unknown by matching protein sequences in sorted samples from the same patient. Wilcoxon tests on paired samples were used to test diversity changes from C1D1 to C4D1. TCRdb mirrors the immuneACCESS table, restricted to in-frame sequences. Some clones are absent from its copies; in checked studies, under half trace to an unresolved V gene, and the reason for the others is unknown. The V and J calls and clone size were taken over from that table, and D and trimming were inferred from the DNA. The sample has about 110,000 clones on record, 70% to 90% of them singletons. Nearly 20% of the sample is held by the ten biggest clonotypes.

The sample's time point label, in plain terms: cycle 2 day 1 (C2D1) of nivolumab. Every trial patient had relapsed after autologous stem cell transplantation, and cohorts A, B and C differed in prior brentuximab vedotin exposure. The trial cohort was composed of some 57 patients with relapsed/refractory classical Hodgkin lymphoma, for whom complete response, partial response or progressive disease was recorded as best overall response. In the multi-cohort phase II CheckMate 205 trial, trial patients received single-agent nivolumab. An independent review committee assessed best overall response by applying the 2007 International Working Group response criteria. Trial PBMCs were obtained immediately prior to nivolumab initiation (C1D1) and on therapy at cycle 2 day 1 and cycle 4 day 1. Peripheral blood was collected in 8 mL Vacutainer Cell Preparation Tubes, from which PBMCs were isolated by centrifugation and then cryopreserved.

The starting material was peripheral blood mononuclear cells (PBMCs), obtained before the second cycle of nivolumab. This receptor chain uses TRBV9 and TRBJ2-1, with no D gene named confidently. The sequence was collected from a human donor with classical Hodgkin lymphoma. The sequenced DNA is TGTGCCAGCAGCCCGCGCTTAGTGGCGAGCACCAATGAGCAGTTCTTC. Translated, it reads CASSPRLVASTNEQFF.